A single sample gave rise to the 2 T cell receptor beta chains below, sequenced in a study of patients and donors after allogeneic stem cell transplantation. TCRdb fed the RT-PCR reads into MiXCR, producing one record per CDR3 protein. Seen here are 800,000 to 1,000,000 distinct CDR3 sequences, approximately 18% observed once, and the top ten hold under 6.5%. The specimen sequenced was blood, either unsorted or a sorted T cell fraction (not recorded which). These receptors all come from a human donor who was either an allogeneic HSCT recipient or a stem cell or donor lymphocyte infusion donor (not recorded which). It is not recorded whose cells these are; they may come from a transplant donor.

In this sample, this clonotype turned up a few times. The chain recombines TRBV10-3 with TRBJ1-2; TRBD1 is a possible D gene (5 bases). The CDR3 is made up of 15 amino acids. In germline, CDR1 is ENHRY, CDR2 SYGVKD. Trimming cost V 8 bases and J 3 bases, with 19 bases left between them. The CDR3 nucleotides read TGTGCCATCCAGTATGGGACGGCGTCCCACTATGGCTACACCTTC. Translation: CAIQYGTASHYGYTF.

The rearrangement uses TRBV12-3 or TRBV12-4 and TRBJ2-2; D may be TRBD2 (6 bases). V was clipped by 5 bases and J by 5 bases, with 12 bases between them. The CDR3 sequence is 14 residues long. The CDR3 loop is CASSGGAGTGELFF. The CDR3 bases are TGTGCCAGCAGTGGAGGGGCGGGGACCGGGGAGCTGTTTTTT.